This TCR beta chain was identified during a study of shared clonotypes between healthy human individuals. Terminally differentiated effector memory CD45RA+ cells were excluded by CCR7 positive selection of CD45RO-negative cells. This CDR3 comprises 15 residues. CDR1 is MDHEN and CDR2 is SYDVKM in the germline V gene. Trimming removed 2 bases from V and 3 bases from J, with 14 bases in between. Sequenced by immunoSEQ multiplex PCR; TCRdb stores in-frame clones only, minus some. The sample lists 2 million to 2.5 million clones; less than 95% were seen once. The TCR originated in a man aged 18 to 30 in good health. The chain links TRBV28 to TRBJ2-7; perhaps TRBD2 as D (5 bases). Sequencing was carried out using naive CD8+ T cells sorted from blood. The chain's CDR3 is CASSLIGLAYYEQYF. As DNA, the CDR3 is TGTGCCAGCAGTTTAATCGGCCTAGCTTACTACGAGCAGTACTTC.